This T cell receptor (beta chain) was captured in a study of cytomegalovirus exposure and HLA in healthy donors. J lost 3 bases, V lost 8 bases, and 2 bases had no gene match. The CDR3 extends over 12 amino acids. Germline V gene lookup returns CDR1 MDHEN and CDR2 SYDVKM. Only in-frame clones appear in the TCRdb table, and some are missing; sequencing was by immunoSEQ multiplex PCR. Here the sample spans 250,000 to 350,000 clones, approximately 88% being singletons. This clonotype originated in a woman in her late teens or twenties in good health and CMV-seronegative. J is TRBJ2-7 and V is TRBV28; 9 bases are shared with TRBD1. The sample consisted of PBMCs. CDR3: CASWDRDYEQYF. In DNA, the CDR3 is TGTGCCAGCTGGGACAGGGACTACGAGCAGTACTTC.